The entry below gives a single TCR beta chain sequence along with its context. This sample stems from a study of shared T cell receptors in the human thymus. V shed 6 bases, J shed 2 bases, and the junction held 4 bases outside the gene matches. Germline lookup yields CDR1 SGHVS and CDR2 FNYEAQ. This CDR3 is 15 amino acids long. Repertoires were generated with immunoSEQ multiplex PCR, while TCRdb's copy carries only in-frame clones and drops some. Among hundreds of thousands of clones listed, around 87% were seen once. This sample was also put to use in a study of human thymus T cells. That work states: Donation came from healthy Finnish infants having corrective surgery for congenital heart defects. Thymus tissue for the work was resected from patients undergoing corrective heart surgery. Related reports documented highly overlapping thymic repertoires among unrelated individuals.

The genes are TRBV7-6 and TRBJ2-2; 9 nucleotides line up with TRBD1. The TCR was taken from a boy under three years old with a congenital heart defect. Specimen: thymocytes. This CDR3 is CASSYRGRNTGELFF. The CDR3 region has the DNA TGTGCCAGCAGTTACAGGGGGCGTAACACCGGGGAGCTGTTTTTT.